Below, 18 T cell receptor beta chains from the same sample are listed, as sequenced in a study of human T cells and chemical hapten exposure. TCRdb passed the RACE reads through MiXCR, listing each CDR3 protein once. The sample lists roughly 74,000 distinct CDR3 sequences, 32% occurring once. Time point denoted: patch test 1, 2 weeks after DPC sensitization. The sample's treatment: therapeutic diphenylcyclopropenone sensitization with weekly scalp DPC. This specimen consisted of whole blood, obtained in connection with sensitization to the hapten diphenylcyclopropenone (DPC). These receptors were collected from a man aged 40-50 years with alopecia areata. Some clones in this sample may be carry-over from other donors' samples.

This chain uses TRBV7-2 with TRBJ1-5; maybe TRBD1 (6 bases). The CDR3 has 16 residues. Trimming shortened V by 4 bases and J by 4 bases, and 17 bases separated the two germline ends. Per the germline V gene, CDR1 is SGHTA and CDR2 is FQGNSA. The CDR3 DNA follows: TGTGCCAGCAGCTCGGAGGGGGGTGGTTGGAATCAGCCCCAGCATTTT. Amino acid sequence: CASSSEGGGWNQPQHF.

This clonotype qualifies as medium-sized (0.01 to 0.1%). This chain connects TRBV27 to TRBJ2-1, with 12 bases lining up with TRBD2. From germline, CDR1 is MNHEY and CDR2 SMNVEV (reference sequence). V lost 6 bases and J lost 8; bases outside the gene matches: 5. This CDR3 region has 14 residues. The CDR3 bases are TGTGCCAGCAGGCTAGCGGGAGGGCCCCATGAGCAGTTCTTC. This codes for CASRLAGGPHEQFF.

This clonotype turned up a few times. The chain is built from TRBV30 and TRBJ1-1, with a possible D match to TRBD1 (6 bases). V was cut by 5 bases and J by 0 bases, with 10 bases left in between. The germline CDR1 and CDR2 sequences are GTSNPN and SVGIG (reference sequence). This CDR3 is built from 13 residues. CDR3 DNA: TGTGCCTGGCACAGGGCATTGAACACTGAAGCTTTCTTT. This encodes CAWHRALNTEAFF.

J is TRBJ2-3 and V is TRBV4-1; the match to TRBD1 covers 7 bases. V lost 2 bases to trimming and J lost 2 bases; unmatched junction nucleotides: 4. CDR3 length: 15 amino acids. Germline values: CDR1 MGHRA, CDR2 YSYEKL. The CDR3 nucleotides read TGCGCCAGCAGCCAAACAGGGGTGAACACAGATACGCAGTATTTT. Translating gives CASSQTGVNTDTQYF.

This clonotype was seen more than once but under ten times. The chain recombines TRBV4-3 with TRBJ2-3, with TRBD2 matching 8 bases. The CDR3 consists of 16 residues. The germline V gene encodes CDR1 LGHNA and CDR2 YSLEER. V was pared by 3 bases and J by 2 bases, with 7 bases of the junction left unmatched. For the CDR3, the DNA is TGCGCCAGCAGCCATGGGGTAGCGGGATCCACAGATACGCAGTATTTT. This gives the protein CASSHGVAGSTDTQYF.

The V and J genes are TRBV12-3 or TRBV12-4 and TRBJ2-3; tentative D call: TRBD1 (5 bases). The V end lost 2 bases, the J end lost 6 bases, and 6 bases lay between the germline ends. This CDR3 region has 12 residues. The CDR3 loop is CASSLSGDTQYF. CDR3 nucleotides: TGTGCCAGCAGTTTATCAGGGGATACGCAGTATTTT.

The chain has TRBV28 and TRBJ1-2, with D maybe TRBD1 (5 bases). The CDR3 contains 14 residues. The V end lost 2 bases, the J end lost 6 bases, and 13 bases lay between the germline ends. Germline-derived CDR1 and CDR2 are MDHEN and SYDVKM. The CDR3: CASSLVGGRNGYTF. The CDR3 region has the DNA TGTGCCAGCAGTTTAGTTGGGGGAAGGAATGGCTACACCTTC.

The chain recombines TRBV7-9 with TRBJ2-3; 10 bases are shared with TRBD2. Per germline, CDR1 SEHNR and CDR2 FQNEAQ (reference sequence). With 4 bases clipped from V and 6 bases from J, the junction kept 7 bases outside the gene matches. The CDR3 is 15 amino acids. The CDR3 nucleotides read TGTGCCAGCAGCTGGAGGGCTAGCGGGAGTGATACGCAGTATTTT. Amino acid sequence: CASSWRASGSDTQYF.

Only a few counts were recorded for this clonotype. The rearrangement joins TRBV3-1 to TRBJ1-5, with D possibly being TRBD1 (5 bases). V was clipped by 5 bases and J by 3 bases, with 8 bases between them. Germline V CDR1 and CDR2: LGHDT, YNNKEL (reference sequence). The length of the CDR3 is 13 residues. The CDR3 spells CASSRGDNQPQHF. Written as DNA, the CDR3 is TGTGCCAGCAGCAGAGGGGACAATCAGCCCCAGCATTTT.

This chain joins TRBV14 and TRBJ2-3, with D perhaps matching TRBD2 (6 bases). The CDR3 runs 13 residues. Germline V gives CDR1 SGHDN, CDR2 FVKESK. The V and J ends lost 1 base and 9 bases respectively, with 11 bases between them. CDR3 DNA sequence: TGTGCCAGCAGCCAAGTGATGGAGGGGACGCAGTATTTT. Its translation is CASSQVMEGTQYF.

This clonotype occurred a few times. The J gene is TRBJ1-4, the V gene TRBV7-8; unclear D gene. Germline CDR1 and CDR2: SGHVS and FQNEAQ. The CDR3 runs 14 residues. Trimming removed 3 bases from V and 0 bases from J, with 5 bases in between. Here the CDR3 DNA reads TGTGCCAGCAGCTTTGGAGCAACTAATGAAAAACTGTTTTTT. This gives the protein CASSFGATNEKLFF.

This clonotype occurred a few times. The chain joins TRBV6-5 to TRBJ1-1; D remains ambiguous. The CDR3 runs to 13 residues. V was trimmed by 0 bases and J by 8 bases, leaving 10 bases between them. The V gene's germline CDR1 is MNHEY and CDR2 SVGAGI. Written as DNA, the CDR3 is TGTGCCAGCAGTTACTCGCCTTTGGGAGAAGCTTTCTTT. This codes for CASSYSPLGEAFF.

The J gene is TRBJ1-1, the V gene TRBV10-2, with 8 bases that match TRBD1. Germline CDR1 reads WSHSY; CDR2 reads SAAADI. The junction had 7 bases not matched to a gene; V was cut back by 3 bases and J by 4 bases. The CDR3 covers 15 residues. CDR3 in amino acids: CASSDRGPGGTEAFF. DNA of the CDR3: TGCGCCAGCAGTGACAGGGGGCCGGGTGGCACTGAAGCTTTCTTT.

This clonotype was seen a few times. The chain has TRBV19 and TRBJ2-7; D is unclear. Germline V CDR1 and CDR2: LNHDA, SQIVND (reference sequence). There are 13 residues in the CDR3. Trimming cost V 10 bases and J 2 bases, with 15 bases left between them. CDR3 nucleotides: TGTGCCATTTCTCCGGGCGCCGCCTACGAGCAGTACTTC. Translating gives CAISPGAAYEQYF.

The gene calls are TRBV6-5 and TRBJ1-1, with D maybe TRBD1 (5 bases). Germline CDR1 is MNHEY and CDR2 is SVGAGI. The ends were cut back, 0 bases at V and 3 bases at J, with 5 bases in the middle. The length of the CDR3 is 13 residues. CDR3 protein: CASSYSRDTEAFF. The CDR3 coding sequence is TGTGCCAGCAGTTACTCCAGGGACACTGAAGCTTTCTTT.

This rearrangement joins TRBV7-9 to TRBJ1-5, with 7 bases lining up with TRBD1. Germline assignment: CDR1 SEHNR and CDR2 FQNEAQ (reference sequence). The CDR3 runs to 15 residues. Germline trimming cut 5 bases from V and 3 bases from J; bases unmatched to any gene: 7. The DNA of the CDR3 is TGTGCCAGCAGCATGGGACAGCCACTCAATCAGCCCCAGCATTTT. Translated, it gives CASSMGQPLNQPQHF.

CDR3 bases: TGTGCCAGCAGCCGCGGTGACAGGTCGGGTCAGCCCCAGCATTTT. It yields the protein CASSRGDRSGQPQHF. The chain employs TRBV7-9 and TRBJ1-5; a weak D match, TRBD1 (6 bases). The CDR3 covers 15 residues. The V end lost 5 bases, the J end lost 6 bases, and 17 bases lay between the germline ends. Germline V gene data show CDR1 as SEHNR and CDR2 as FQNEAQ (reference sequence).

The chain employs TRBV12-3 or TRBV12-4 and TRBJ1-1; the match to TRBD1 covers 7 bases. The CDR3 loop spans 14 amino acids. Trimming took 4 bases from V and 7 from J; bases not matched to a gene: 9. The CDR3 coding sequence is TGTGCCAGCAGTTCCCAACCGGGACAGAGTGAAGCTTTCTTT. Protein sequence: CASSSQPGQSEAFF.